These 24 T cell receptor beta chains share one sample of origin, sequenced in a study of tumor-infiltrating lymphocytes in primary liver carcinoma. Unsorted whole blood yielded blood RNA, and germline DNA was extracted as well. A constant-region primer served to make TCR beta cDNA from about 0.45 ug total RNA. Investigators got TCR beta libraries out of three nested multiplex PCR rounds, done with slightly modified ARM-PCR. TRBV1-TRBV30 forward primers paired with a C-beta reverse primer were used in the first two PCR rounds, which ran 9 to 10 cycles each. TCRdb reprocessed the multiplex PCR reads with MiXCR, giving one entry per CDR3 protein. The sample records hundreds of thousands of distinct CDR3 sequences, 50% to 70% being singletons. The sequenced sample consisted of peripheral blood. The receptors were sampled from a man between 35 and 55 years old with primary liver carcinoma and hepatitis B virus infection.

As to this clonotype: Relative to the germline gene, one junction end is altered; a read error may explain this. This rearrangement joins TRBV30 to TRBJ1-1, with D possibly TRBD1 on 5 matching bases. CDR3 size: 10 residues. Germline V lookup: CDR1 GTSNPN, CDR2 SVGIG (reference sequence). The CDR3 region is CAWTPGASKF. CDR3 nucleotide sequence: TGTGCCTGGACTCCCGGGGCGTCTAAGTTT.

J is TRBJ1-1 and V is TRBV12-3 or TRBV12-4; unclear D gene. V lost 7 bases and J lost 10, with 16 bases in between. This CDR3 spans 12 amino acids. CDR3 residues: CASTLGRVGAFF. DNA of the CDR3: TGTGCCAGCACCCTCGGGCGGGTGGGAGCTTTCTTT.

Regarding this clonotype: A junction boundary mismatches the germline segment, possibly from a read error. The J gene is TRBJ2-7, the V gene TRBV11-1; a weak D match, TRBD1 (6 bases). The CDR3 covers 14 residues. CDR1 is SGHAT and CDR2 is FQDESV in the germline V gene (reference sequence). The chain's CDR3 is CASSYSVQGYEQNF. As DNA, the CDR3 is TGTGCCAGCAGCTATTCTGTACAGGGCTACGAGCAGAACTTC. Variable domain in full (rest from reference TRBV11-1 and TRBJ2-7): EAEVAQSPRYKITEKSQAVAFWCDPISGHATLYWYRQILGQGPELLVQFQDESVVDDSQLPKDRFSAERLKGVDSTLKIQPAELGDSAMYLCASSYSVQGYEQNFGPGTRLTVT.

The V call is TRBV28, the J call TRBJ2-5; D might be TRBD1 or TRBD2, each matching 6 bases. This CDR3 comprises 14 residues. The germline V and J ends were trimmed by 2 bases and 5 bases, with 12 bases remaining between them. Germline V CDR1 and CDR2: MDHEN, SYDVKM. The DNA of the CDR3 is TGTGCCAGCAGTTTAACAACAGGGAGGGAGACCCAGTACTTC. It specifies CASSLTTGRETQYF. Supplemented by reference TRBV28 and TRBJ2-5, the full variable domain reads DVKVTQSSRYLVKRTGEKVFLECVQDMDHENMFWYRQDPGLGLRLIYFSYDVKMKEKGDIPEGYSVSREKKERFSLILESASTNQTSMYLCASSLTTGRETQYFGPGTRLLVL.

About this clonotype itself: A much larger clone is a single base away; this may be a read error. The chain uses TRBV4-1 and TRBJ2-5; D gene unclear. The CDR3 has 15 amino acids. CDR1 is MGHRA and CDR2 is YSYEKL in the germline V gene. CDR3 coding DNA: TGCGCCGGCAGCCAAGATCGGAAAACCCAAGAGACCCAGTACTTC. Amino acids: CAGSQDRKTQETQYF.

Notes on this clonotype: A much bigger clone sits one base away, suggesting this may be a read error. The V and J genes are TRBV5-5 and TRBJ2-4; 8 nucleotides agree with TRBD2. The CDR3 spans 18 residues. Germline CDR1 SGHKS, CDR2 YYEKEE (reference sequence). CDR3 in amino acids: CTSSPRFGGAIAENIQYF. In DNA, the CDR3 is TGTACCAGCAGTCCTCGGTTCGGGGGGGCCATAGCTGAAAACATTCAGTACTTC.

Turning to this clonotype: A read error is possible here, since a much larger clone lies one base away. V usage is TRBV11-2 and J usage is TRBJ2-7, with a weak D call TRBD2 (6 bases). The length of the CDR3 is 13 residues. Trimming took 8 bases from V and 6 from J, leaving 17 bases between them. In germline, CDR1 is SGHAT, CDR2 FQNNGV. The CDR3 region is CASGLPGGPEQYF. As DNA, the CDR3 is TGTGCCAGCGGCCTCCCCGGGGGACCCGAGCAGTACTTC.

This clonotype appeared many times. V is TRBV12-3 or TRBV12-4 and J is TRBJ1-2; TRBD1 aligns across 7 bases. V was pared by 6 bases and J by 1 base, with 5 bases of the junction left unmatched. The CDR3 consists of 14 residues. Written as DNA, the CDR3 is TGTGCCAGCAGACAGGGGCGCCTTAACTATGGCTACACCTTC. Its protein product is CASRQGRLNYGYTF.

This chain connects TRBV6-2 or TRBV6-3 to TRBJ2-2; D remains ambiguous. Trimming shortened V by 6 bases and J by 0 bases, and 29 bases separated the two germline ends. The CDR3 has 21 amino acids. The germline V gene encodes CDR1 MNHEY and CDR2 SVGEGT. Here the CDR3 reads CASSPTRVRLWNPTNTGELFF. In nucleotides, the CDR3 is TGTGCCAGCAGCCCTACCCGCGTTCGCCTCTGGAACCCGACGAACACCGGGGAGCTGTTTTTT.

To note about this clonotype: Because the CDR3 is missing its conserved closing phenylalanine or tryptophan, this is likely a read error. The V gene is TRBV6-1, the J gene TRBJ2-7; TRBD1 is a possible D gene (5 bases). CDR3 length: 14 amino acids. The germline CDR1 and CDR2 sequences are MNHNS and SASEGT. The CDR3 nucleotides are TGTGCCTGCAGTGAAGATAGGGGTAGGTACGAGCAGTACCTC. It specifies CACSEDRGRYEQYL.

Only a few counts were recorded for this clonotype. This clone may be a read error of a much larger clone one base away. Here the CDR3 DNA reads TGCGCCAGCAGCCAAGATATATGGACTAGAGGAGAGACCCAGTACTTC. Amino acid sequence: CASSQDIWTRGETQYF. The chain recombines TRBV4-3 with TRBJ2-5; 7 nucleotides agree with TRBD2. Germline CDR1 is LGHNA and CDR2 is YSLEER. With V trimmed by 0 bases and J by 4 bases, 8 bases remained unmatched. This CDR3 comprises 16 residues.

Worth noting for this clonotype: The junction departs from the called germline gene at one end, perhaps through a read error. The V and J genes are TRBV28 and TRBJ2-1; a weak D match, TRBD2 (6 bases). The CDR3 has 12 residues. Germline V gives CDR1 MDHEN, CDR2 SYDVKM. This CDR3 reads CASSPMGGEHFF. The CDR3 DNA sequence: TGTGCCAGCAGCCCTATGGGGGGTGAGCACTTCTTC.

The count of this clonotype is one. With a much larger clone just one base away, this may be a read error. The V and J genes are TRBV28 and TRBJ2-3, with D perhaps TRBD2 (7 bases). CDR1 is MDHEN, CDR2 SYDVKM, per germline. This CDR3 contains 14 residues. CDR3 coding DNA: TGTGCCAGCAGTTTAGGGGGGGCAACAGATACGAAGTATTTT. Its protein is CASSLGGATDTKYF.

A word on this clonotype: Its ends do not fully match the called genes, so a read error is possible. The chain carries TRBV6-2 or TRBV6-3 and TRBJ2-1, with 7 bases lining up with TRBD1. Per the germline V gene, CDR1 is MNHEY and CDR2 is SVGEGT. CDR3 size: 17 residues. As DNA, the CDR3 is TGTGCCAGCAGTTACCCTTCGACCATCCGAGGGGGCAATGAGCAGTTGTTC. This gives the protein CASSYPSTIRGGNEQLF.

Worth noting for this clonotype: Compared with germline, one end of the junction differs, possibly owing to a read error. The V gene is TRBV15, the J gene TRBJ1-5, with D possibly matching TRBD1 (5 bases). Germline V gene lookup returns CDR1 LNHNV and CDR2 YYDKDF (reference sequence). The CDR3 is 16 amino acids. CDR3 sequence reads: CATSSGTIYSNLPQHF. For the CDR3, the DNA is TGTGCCACCAGCAGTGGGACGATTTATAGCAATCTGCCCCAGCATTTT.

This clonotype came up a few times. This rearrangement joins TRBV11-2 to TRBJ2-1; D not certain. The CDR3 loop spans 14 amino acids. Trimming took 2 bases from V and 4 from J, leaving 9 bases between them. Germline CDR1 is SGHAT and CDR2 is FQNNGV. As DNA, the CDR3 is TGTGCCAGCAGCTTAATGAGCGCTTACAATGAGCAGTTCTTC. Translation: CASSLMSAYNEQFF.

Concerning this clonotype: A junction end diverges from the germline sequence, so it may reflect a read error. J is TRBJ1-1 and V is TRBV28, with 9 bases matching TRBD1. Germline values: CDR1 MDHEN, CDR2 SYDVKM. CDR3 length equals 15 residues. CDR3 nucleotides: TGTGCCAACAGTGGGGACAGGGAACGGAACACTGAAGCTTTCTTT. Translation gives CANSGDRERNTEAFF.

As regards this clonotype: A read error may be the cause here, since a much bigger clone is one base away. This chain uses TRBV12-3 or TRBV12-4 with TRBJ1-2; 7 positions match TRBD1. The CDR3 runs to 15 residues. The CDR3 loop is CASRKTGTDNYVYTF. DNA of the CDR3: TGTGCCAGCAGAAAAACCGGGACAGATAACTATGTCTACACCTTC.

As concerns this clonotype: The junction does not match germline at one end; this may be a read error. The chain links TRBV6-1 to TRBJ2-5; 7 positions agree with TRBD2. The CDR3 loop spans 17 amino acids. Germline V CDR1 and CDR2: MNHNS, SASEGT. The CDR3 is CASGEARAGRREETQYF. As DNA, the CDR3 is TGTGCCAGCGGTGAAGCGAGAGCGGGAAGAAGGGAAGAGACCCAGTACTTC.

This clonotype has only a few counts. J is TRBJ1-3 and V is TRBV28, with TRBD1 matching over 8 bases. The length of the CDR3 is 14 residues. The junction had 2 bases not matched to a gene; V was cut back by 6 bases and J by 1 base. Germline V gene data show CDR1 as MDHEN and CDR2 as SYDVKM. Written as DNA, the CDR3 is TGTGCCAGCAGGACAGGGGTTTCTGGAAACACCATATATTTT. Protein product: CASRTGVSGNTIYF.

V gene TRBV10-2 combines with J gene TRBJ2-7, with D perhaps matching TRBD2 (7 bases). V lost 6 bases and J lost 6, with 21 bases in between. The CDR3 consists of 15 residues. The germline V gene has CDR1 WSHSY and CDR2 SAAADI. For the CDR3, the DNA is TGCGCCAGCAGCAGAGGGGGGGGGACGATGAGCGAGCAGTACTTC. Translating it yields CASSRGGGTMSEQYF.

This clonotype was seen a single time. At one boundary the junction diverges from the germline segment, which might be a read error. CDR3 coding DNA: TGTGCCAACAGCCTCGGCCAGGGGATCACTGAAGCTTTCTTT. Translation gives CANSLGQGITEAFF. The V call is TRBV11-1, the J call TRBJ1-1, with a weak D call TRBD1 (6 bases). CDR3 length: 14 amino acids. The germline gives CDR1 SGHAT, CDR2 FQDESV (reference sequence).

There are a few counts of this clonotype. The chain couples TRBV11-1 to TRBJ1-2, with D unclear. Germline V gene sequence: CDR1 SGHAT, CDR2 FQDESV (reference sequence). Trimming took 7 bases from V and 13 from J, leaving 25 bases between them. The length of the CDR3 is 14 residues. CDR3 protein: CASTPSEYNYGCTF. The CDR3 coding sequence is TGTGCCAGCACCCCGTCCGAGTATAACTATGGTTGCACCTTC.

A word on this clonotype: At one boundary the junction diverges from the germline segment, which might be a read error. The chain has TRBV4-1 and TRBJ2-1, with TRBD2 matching 12 bases. The CDR3 has 21 residues. CDR1 and CDR2 (germline): MGHRA, YSYEKL. This CDR3 is CATSPFALGLAGPSSYNEQFF. CDR3 sequence (DNA): TGCGCCACCAGCCCCTTTGCATTAGGACTAGCGGGGCCCAGCTCCTACAATGAGCAATTCTTC.